The 22 T cell receptor beta chains below were found in one sample sequenced in a study of cytomegalovirus exposure and HLA in healthy donors. Profiled with immunoSEQ multiplex PCR; TCRdb holds only in-frame clones, not every one. The sample has around 300,000 clones, 87% seen once. Sequencing was done on a sample of PBMCs. The source of these receptors is a woman younger than 45 in good health and CMV-seropositive.

This clone was recorded only once. The chain is built from TRBV6-1 and TRBJ2-7; 9 bases are a match to TRBD2. The CDR3 extends over 15 amino acids. Trimming removed 5 bases from V and 4 bases from J; junction bases left unmatched: 9. Germline V gene data show CDR1 as MNHNS and CDR2 as SASEGT. The CDR3 sequence: CASSPKAGGSYEQYF. The CDR3 DNA reads as TGTGCCAGCAGTCCCAAGGCGGGGGGGTCGTACGAGCAGTACTTC.

The chain uses TRBV7-9 and TRBJ2-1; no reliable D call. Germline V gene sequence: CDR1 SEHNR, CDR2 FQNEAQ (reference sequence). This CDR3 has 11 residues. With 6 bases removed from V and 4 bases from J, the gap between germline ends came to 4 bases. The CDR3 region is CASRLYNEQFF. The CDR3 DNA sequence: TGTGCCAGCAGGTTATACAATGAGCAGTTCTTC. The full variable domain, in which reference TRBV7-9 and TRBJ2-1 provide the parts outside the CDR3, is DTGVSQNPRHKITKRGQNVTFRCDPISEHNRLYWYRQTLGQGPEFLTYFQNEAQLEKSRLLSDRFSAERPKGSFSTLEIQRTEQGDSAMYLCASRLYNEQFFGPGTRLTVL.

This clone was found a few times. The chain employs TRBV7-8 and TRBJ2-5; 11 nucleotides match TRBD2. The CDR3 loop spans 19 amino acids. Germline loops: CDR1 SGHVS, CDR2 FQNEAQ. V was pared by 10 bases and J by 4 bases, with 23 bases of the junction left unmatched. Here the CDR3 reads CAISAGNEGLAGGPETQYF. The CDR3 nucleotides read TGTGCCATCTCAGCAGGGAACGAAGGGCTAGCGGGGGGCCCAGAGACCCAGTACTTC.

The CDR3 here is CASRTTGNSGANVLTF. The CDR3 nucleotides read TGTGCCAGCAGGACAACAGGGAACTCTGGGGCCAACGTCCTGACTTTC. This rearrangement joins TRBV28 to TRBJ2-6, with D tentatively TRBD1 (6 bases). This CDR3 has 16 residues. V was clipped by 6 bases and J by 0 bases, with 12 bases between them. Germline CDR1 MDHEN, CDR2 SYDVKM.

This clone was observed a few times. V and J are TRBV28 and TRBJ2-5; 8 bases map to TRBD1. The germline V gene encodes CDR1 MDHEN and CDR2 SYDVKM. This CDR3 contains 16 residues. V was clipped by 1 base and J by 4 bases; unmatched bases: 8. DNA for the CDR3: TGTGCCAGCAGTTTATCTGGGACAGGAAGTGGAGAGACCCAGTACTTC. This gives the protein CASSLSGTGSGETQYF.

V is TRBV6-7 and J is TRBJ2-3, with D maybe TRBD2 (5 bases). TRBV6-7 is annotated as an ORF whose role is uncertain. V was pared by 2 bases and J by 1 base, with 16 bases between. This CDR3 contains 17 residues. The CDR3 region is CASSYGVSGWGTDTQYF. DNA for the CDR3: TGTGCCAGCAGTTACGGAGTAAGCGGCTGGGGCACAGATACGCAGTATTTT.

A word on this clone: A much bigger clone sits one base away, suggesting this may be a read error. This specimen includes other DNA sequences encoding the same CDR3. The chain recombines TRBV30 with TRBJ2-7, with TRBD1 identical over 8 bases. Germline CDR1 and CDR2: GTSNPN and SVGIG (reference sequence). CDR3 length: 14 amino acids. With 2 bases clipped from V and 1 base from J, the junction kept 4 bases outside the gene matches. The CDR3, as DNA: TGTGCCTGGAGTACCGGGACAGGATCCTACGAGCAGTACTTC. Translated: CAWSTGTGSYEQYF.

The gene calls are TRBV7-3 and TRBJ2-3; 10 bases fit TRBD2. J lost 1 base, V lost 1 base, and 8 bases had no gene match. The CDR3 is made up of 18 amino acids. Germline-derived CDR1 and CDR2 are SGHTA and FQGTGA. Here the CDR3 reads CASSLKAVGTSGTDTQYF. The CDR3 DNA sequence: TGTGCCAGCAGCTTAAAAGCCGTGGGGACTAGCGGCACAGATACGCAGTATTTT. Looking up the rest from reference TRBV7-3 and TRBJ2-3 gives the full variable domain: GAGVSQTPSNKVTEKGKYVELRCDPISGHTALYWYRQSLGQGPEFLIYFQGTGAADDSGLPNDRFFAVRPEGSVSTLKIQRTERGDSAVYLCASSLKAVGTSGTDTQYFGPGTRLTVL.

This clone was seen just once. The chain uses TRBV27 and TRBJ2-1, with 10 positions matching TRBD2. Losses at the gene ends were 2 bases for V and 5 bases for J; bases not matched to a gene: 3. The CDR3 spans 15 residues. In germline, CDR1 is MNHEY, CDR2 SMNVEV (reference sequence). Here the CDR3 DNA reads TGTGCCAGCAGTTTACTAGCGGGAGTTCACAATGAGCAGTTCTTC. Protein sequence: CASSLLAGVHNEQFF.

The chain uses TRBV27 and TRBJ1-4; 9 nucleotides agree with TRBD1. The CDR3 extends over 15 amino acids. The germline V gene has CDR1 MNHEY and CDR2 SMNVEV (reference sequence). V lost 9 bases, J lost 7 bases, and 12 bases stayed unmatched. CDR3 protein: CASRPSGTGFEKLFF. The DNA for the CDR3 is TGTGCCAGTCGACCCTCCGGGACAGGGTTTGAAAAACTGTTTTTT.

V gene TRBV30 combines with J gene TRBJ1-1; D is unclear. CDR3 size: 14 residues. In germline, CDR1 is GTSNPN, CDR2 SVGIG (reference sequence). V shed 2 bases and J shed 4 bases, with 14 bases lying between them. The DNA for the CDR3 is TGTGCCTGGAGTAAGAAGGGCCAAGTCACTGAAGCTTTCTTT. This translates into CAWSKKGQVTEAFF.

The V and J genes are TRBV7-9 and TRBJ1-4, with D perhaps matching TRBD1 (5 bases). This CDR3 is 15 amino acids long. The V gene's germline CDR1 is SEHNR and CDR2 FQNEAQ (reference sequence). Trimming left V 5 bases short and J 8 bases short, with 18 bases between. The CDR3 nucleotides are TGTGCCAGCAGCCCCCCCCGCCAGGGCACAGAAAAACTGTTTTTT. Residues: CASSPPRQGTEKLFF. Using reference TRBV7-9 and TRBJ1-4 for the parts outside the CDR3, the full variable domain is DTGVSQNPRHKITKRGQNVTFRCDPISEHNRLYWYRQTLGQGPEFLTYFQNEAQLEKSRLLSDRFSAERPKGSFSTLEIQRTEQGDSAMYLCASSPPRQGTEKLFFGSGTQLSVL.

The genes are TRBV19 and TRBJ2-7; D unclear. Germline V lookup: CDR1 LNHDA, CDR2 SQIVND (reference sequence). The CDR3 is made up of 12 amino acids. V was cut by 8 bases and J by 2 bases, with 10 bases left in between. The CDR3 spells CASSAKPYEQYF. DNA of the CDR3: TGTGCCAGTTCCGCAAAACCCTACGAGCAGTACTTC.

This clone was found once. The CDR3 here is CASSIAGSTDTQYF. The CDR3 DNA follows: TGTGCCAGTAGTATAGCGGGGAGCACAGATACGCAGTATTTT. The genes are TRBV19 and TRBJ2-3, with D perhaps matching TRBD2 (5 bases). Deletions cut 1 base from V and 0 bases from J, with 5 bases between. This CDR3 spans 14 amino acids. Germline CDR1 is LNHDA and CDR2 is SQIVND (reference sequence).

The V gene is TRBV4-1, the J gene TRBJ1-4; the match to TRBD1 covers 8 bases. Looked up from germline, CDR1 is MGHRA and CDR2 is YSYEKL. CDR3 size: 16 residues. The V segment lost 2 bases and the J segment 9 bases; nucleotides outside the gene matches: 11. The CDR3 protein is CASSQFFTDRVKKLFF. DNA for the CDR3: TGCGCCAGCAGCCAATTTTTTACGGACAGGGTGAAAAAACTGTTTTTT.

The V and J genes are TRBV28 and TRBJ2-7; 13 bases agree with TRBD2. Germline CDR1 reads MDHEN; CDR2 reads SYDVKM. The V segment lost 6 bases and the J segment 2 bases; nucleotides outside the gene matches: 1. The CDR3 has 14 residues. The CDR3 DNA reads TGTGCCAGCAGCGGACTAGCGGGGGCCTACGAGCAGTACTTC. This codes for CASSGLAGAYEQYF.

This rearrangement joins TRBV6-6 to TRBJ2-2, with D unresolved. V lost 1 base and J 1 base, leaving 7 bases between the germline ends. Looked up from germline, CDR1 is MNHNY and CDR2 is SVGAGI (reference sequence). The CDR3 extends over 15 amino acids. CDR3 nucleotide sequence: TGTGCCAGCAGTTACTATCACAAGAACACCGGGGAGCTGTTTTTT. It translates to CASSYYHKNTGELFF.

This chain joins TRBV19 and TRBJ1-1; D remains unclear. The CDR3 length is 15 residues. Germline CDR1 is LNHDA and CDR2 is SQIVND (reference sequence). Trimming took 3 bases from V and 0 from J, leaving 11 bases between them. The CDR3 loop is CASSISLWVNTEAFF. DNA for the CDR3: TGTGCCAGTAGTATTTCTCTTTGGGTGAACACTGAAGCTTTCTTT.

This chain uses TRBV25-1 with TRBJ2-7; 8 nucleotides agree with TRBD1. Losses at the gene ends were 7 bases for V and 4 bases for J; bases not matched to a gene: 12. The CDR3 is made up of 15 amino acids. Germline CDR1 and CDR2: MGHDK and SYGVNS. This chain's CDR3 is CASTQTGAQGYEQYF. The CDR3, as DNA: TGTGCCAGCACCCAGACAGGGGCTCAGGGATACGAGCAGTACTTC.

The chain joins TRBV28 to TRBJ2-5; no definite D call. Germline V CDR1 and CDR2: MDHEN, SYDVKM. V gave up 4 bases and J gave up 0 bases, with 9 bases separating them. This CDR3 contains 14 residues. The CDR3 nucleotides are TGTGCCAGCAGTTCCCCTGGGTACCAAGAGACCCAGTACTTC. It specifies CASSSPGYQETQYF.

V usage is TRBV9 and J usage is TRBJ2-5; the match to TRBD2 covers 9 bases. The ends lost 3 bases at V and 5 bases at J; junction bases unmatched: 26. The CDR3 runs 21 residues. The V gene's germline CDR1 is SGDLS and CDR2 YYNGEE. The CDR3 spells CASSANDRTGASGNGRETQYF. For the CDR3, the DNA is TGTGCCAGCAGCGCGAACGATCGGACAGGTGCTAGCGGGAACGGGAGGGAGACCCAGTACTTC.

The chain is built from TRBV6-1 and TRBJ2-1; 7 bases fit TRBD2. With V trimmed by 3 bases and J by 4 bases, 6 bases remained unmatched. The CDR3 has 15 residues. Germline values: CDR1 MNHNS, CDR2 SASEGT. The CDR3 coding sequence is TGTGCCAGCAGTGATCGCGGGAGACTATACAATGAGCAGTTCTTC. Translating it yields CASSDRGRLYNEQFF.